Following are 17 T cell receptor beta chains from one sample sequenced in a study of cytomegalovirus exposure and HLA in healthy donors. Primers: 60 Vbeta forward and 13 Jbeta reverse. Clones were sequenced by immunoSEQ multiplex PCR, and TCRdb holds only the in-frame ones, with some missing. The repertoire holds over 110,000 clones, with 82% as singletons. What was sequenced was PBMCs. These receptors were taken from a male donor in good health and CMV-seronegative.

The chain links TRBV5-5 to TRBJ2-7; 9 bases map to TRBD2. V dropped 2 bases and J dropped 7; count of bases not matched to a gene: 7. The germline V gene has CDR1 SGHKS and CDR2 YYEKEE (reference sequence). The CDR3 contains 14 residues. Here the CDR3 DNA reads TGTGCCAGCAGCTTAATGACTAGCGGAGGAGAGCAGTACTTC. Encoded protein: CASSLMTSGGEQYF.

V usage is TRBV5-1 and J usage is TRBJ2-7; 9 bases line up with TRBD1. Germline V gene sequence: CDR1 SGHRS, CDR2 YFSETQ. The CDR3 runs 16 residues. J was trimmed by 3 bases and V by 5 bases; bases with no gene match: 12. The CDR3 sequence: CASSTPLGGQGYEQYF. The CDR3 DNA is TGCGCCAGCAGTACGCCGTTGGGGGGACAGGGCTACGAGCAGTACTTC.

This clone has a handful of counts. The chain has TRBV6-5 and TRBJ2-7, with D possibly matching TRBD1 (5 bases). V lost 7 bases, J lost 7 bases, and 20 bases lay in between. There are 14 residues in the CDR3. CDR1 is MNHEY and CDR2 is SVGAGI in the germline V gene. The CDR3 DNA reads TGTGCCAGCATCCTAGGGGTAGGCCTGGGAGAGCAGTACTTC. Its protein is CASILGVGLGEQYF.

The rearrangement uses TRBV11-2 and TRBJ2-1; TRBD2 agrees at 12 bases. CDR1 SGHAT and CDR2 FQNNGV come from the germline V gene. V was clipped by 1 base and J by 6 bases; unmatched bases: 4. CDR3 length: 16 amino acids. DNA of the CDR3: TGTGCCAGCAGCTTAGGACTAGCGGGAGTCGGCAATGAGCAGTTCTTC. Amino acid sequence: CASSLGLAGVGNEQFF.

The chain is built from TRBV9 and TRBJ2-1, with TRBD2 identical over 11 bases. The CDR3 covers 15 residues. CDR1 is SGDLS, CDR2 YYNGEE, per germline. J lost 8 bases, V lost 2 bases, and 6 bases had no gene match. CDR3: CASSVSGRDLDEQFF. In DNA form, the CDR3 reads TGTGCCAGCAGCGTTAGCGGGAGGGATCTCGATGAGCAGTTCTTC.

In its sample, this clone was seen once. The chain joins TRBV5-4 to TRBJ2-4; D is possibly TRBD1 (7 bases). Deletions cut 3 bases from V and 6 bases from J, with 16 bases between. Germline CDR1 is SGHNT and CDR2 is YYREEE (reference sequence). The CDR3 is 15 amino acids. CDR3: CASSWGGTDINIQYF. The DNA of the CDR3 is TGTGCCAGCAGCTGGGGCGGGACAGATATAAACATTCAGTACTTC.

V is TRBV6-5 and J is TRBJ2-3; 8 nucleotides line up with TRBD2. There are 15 residues in the CDR3. V was pared by 8 bases and J by 6 bases, with 13 bases of the junction left unmatched. Germline CDR1 MNHEY, CDR2 SVGAGI. In nucleotides, the CDR3 is TGTGCCAGCGCCTTACTAGCGGCTGAAGCGGATACGCAGTATTTT. This sequence encodes CASALLAAEADTQYF.

This rearrangement joins TRBV7-2 to TRBJ2-1, with TRBD2 matching over 11 bases. Unmatched junction bases numbered 2, after V lost 5 bases and J lost 5 bases. CDR3 length equals 14 residues. Germline V gene data show CDR1 as SGHTA and CDR2 as FQGNSA. This CDR3 is CASSEGLADNEQFF. The CDR3 region has the DNA TGTGCCAGCAGCGAGGGACTAGCGGACAATGAGCAGTTCTTC.

The chain couples TRBV7-9 to TRBJ2-2, with 8 bases lining up with TRBD2. The V gene end was trimmed by 2 bases and the J gene end by 4 bases; junction bases not matched to a gene: 6. This CDR3 contains 16 residues. Germline V gene data show CDR1 as SEHNR and CDR2 as FQNEAQ (reference sequence). The chain's CDR3 is CASSLSYGGATGELFF. The DNA for the CDR3 is TGTGCCAGCAGCTTATCCTACGGGGGGGCCACCGGGGAGCTGTTTTTT.

This rearrangement joins TRBV4-1 to TRBJ2-3; a weak D match, TRBD1 (7 bases). This CDR3 comprises 14 residues. Germline CDR1 and CDR2: MGHRA and YSYEKL. Trimming removed 4 bases from V and 3 bases from J, with 11 bases in between. CDR3 bases: TGCGCCAGCAGCCTGACAGGGACTACAGATACGCAGTATTTT. Translating it yields CASSLTGTTDTQYF.

The chain is built from TRBV11-1 and TRBJ2-7, with D maybe TRBD2 (7 bases). V was clipped by 3 bases and J by 3 bases, with 15 bases between them. Germline V gene data show CDR1 as SGHAT and CDR2 as FQDESV (reference sequence). The CDR3 runs to 15 residues. For the CDR3, the DNA is TGTGCCAGCAGCTTGGGGGCGGGAGAAGGCTACGAGCAGTACTTC. As protein: CASSLGAGEGYEQYF.

This clone was found a few times. The rearrangement joins TRBV19 to TRBJ2-7; 8 bases fit TRBD1. Germline values: CDR1 LNHDA, CDR2 SQIVND (reference sequence). The CDR3 length is 15 residues. The trim removed 5 bases at V and 3 bases at J, leaving 9 bases unmatched. CDR3 DNA sequence: TGTGCCAGTAGTTTGACCGGGACAGGTGTCTACGAGCAGTACTTC. Amino acids: CASSLTGTGVYEQYF.

The chain joins TRBV27 to TRBJ2-4; D may be TRBD1 (5 bases). The ends were cut back, 4 bases at V and 0 bases at J, with 16 bases in the middle. This CDR3 region has 17 residues. Germline V lookup: CDR1 MNHEY, CDR2 SMNVEV (reference sequence). CDR3 protein: CASSSYSDREAKNIQYF. The CDR3 DNA reads TGTGCCAGCAGTTCGTATAGTGACAGAGAAGCCAAAAACATTCAGTACTTC.

The chain is built from TRBV7-3 and TRBJ1-2, with TRBD1 identical over 8 bases. In germline, CDR1 is SGHTA, CDR2 FQGTGA. The ends lost 2 bases at V and 6 bases at J; junction bases unmatched: 5. The CDR3 is 14 residues long. The DNA of the CDR3 is TGTGCCAGCAGCTTACCGGGACAGGAAGATGGCTACACCTTC. This encodes CASSLPGQEDGYTF.

This clone was detected once. CDR3 in amino acids: CASSSHGNTIYF. CDR3 DNA: TGTGCCAGCAGCTCACACGGAAACACCATATATTTT. The genes are TRBV11-2 and TRBJ1-3; D remains unclear. CDR1 is SGHAT, CDR2 FQNNGV, per germline. Trimming stripped 4 bases from V and 4 bases from J, with 5 bases between. This CDR3 region has 12 residues. The full variable domain, completed using reference TRBV11-2 and TRBJ1-3, is EAGVAQSPRYKIIEKRQSVAFWCNPISGHATLYWYQQILGQGPKLLIQFQNNGVVDDSQLPKDRFSAERLKGVDSTLKIQPAKLEDSAVYLCASSSHGNTIYFGEGSWLTVV.

The chain is built from TRBV7-9 and TRBJ2-7; 9 nucleotides match TRBD2. From germline, CDR1 is SEHNR and CDR2 FQNEAQ (reference sequence). V was clipped by 4 bases and J by 2 bases; unmatched bases: 6. The CDR3 runs 15 residues. The CDR3 is CASSSWTSDAYEQYF. For the CDR3, the DNA is TGTGCCAGCAGCTCTTGGACTAGCGACGCCTACGAGCAGTACTTC.

The DNA of the CDR3 is TGTGCCAGCAGCCAACAGGGTCCTAATGAAAAACTGTTTTTT. This sequence encodes CASSQQGPNEKLFF. V and J are TRBV14 and TRBJ1-4; perhaps TRBD1 as D (5 bases). CDR1 SGHDN and CDR2 FVKESK come from the germline V gene. The CDR3 is 14 amino acids. V lost 2 bases and J lost 3, with 7 bases in between.